This TCR beta chain was sequenced in a study of shared clonotypes between healthy human individuals. Study-wide context: Donors, aged 18 to 49, were a couple of women and a few men.

The CDR3 runs 16 residues. The germline gives CDR1 SGHDN, CDR2 FVKESK. The ends were cut back, 3 bases at V and 4 bases at J, with 17 bases in the middle. CD4+ cells yielded CD45RA+ naive and CD45RA-negative memory subsets. Here immunoSEQ multiplex PCR was the method, and the copy in TCRdb shows in-frame clones only, minus some. This sample has 1.4 million or so clones; roughly 98.5% occur once, and the top ten carry about 0.35%. Sequences were obtained from naive CD4+ T cells sorted from blood. Subset described: CD45RA+ positively selected. The TCR comes from a man aged 25 to 40 in good health. The chain carries TRBV14 and TRBJ2-3; a weak D match, TRBD1 (7 bases). The CDR3 loop reads CASSHLGQEGADTQYF. The CDR3 DNA reads TGTGCCAGCAGCCACCTTGGACAGGAGGGGGCAGATACGCAGTATTTT.